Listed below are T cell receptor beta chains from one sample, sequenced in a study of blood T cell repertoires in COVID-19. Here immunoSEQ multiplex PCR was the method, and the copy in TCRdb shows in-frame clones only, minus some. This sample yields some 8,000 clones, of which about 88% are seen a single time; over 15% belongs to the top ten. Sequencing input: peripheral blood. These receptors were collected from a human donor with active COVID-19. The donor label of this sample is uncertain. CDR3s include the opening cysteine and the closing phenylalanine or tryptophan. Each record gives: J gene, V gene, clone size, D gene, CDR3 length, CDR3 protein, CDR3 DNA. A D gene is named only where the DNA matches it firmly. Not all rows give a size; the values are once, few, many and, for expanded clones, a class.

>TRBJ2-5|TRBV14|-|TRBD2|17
CASSQGPGLAYQETQYF
TGTGCCAGCAGCCAAGGACCGGGACTAGCGTACCAAGAGACCCAGTACTTC
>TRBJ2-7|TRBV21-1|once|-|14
CASSKKDREDEQYF
TGTGCCAGCAGCAAAAAGGACAGGGAAGACGAGCAGTACTTC
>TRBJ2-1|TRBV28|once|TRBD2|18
CASSLVINKAGGPGEQFF
TGTGCCAGCAGTTTGGTAATAAATAAGGCGGGAGGGCCGGGGGAGCAGTTCTTC
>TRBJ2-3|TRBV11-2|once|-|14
CASRQNRLSDTQYF
TGTGCCAGCAGACAAAACCGACTTTCAGACACGCAGTATTTT
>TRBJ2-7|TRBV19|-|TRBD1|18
CASSIELLDRVDGYEQYF
TGTGCCAGTAGTATAGAACTACTGGACAGGGTGGATGGGTACGAGCAGTACTTC
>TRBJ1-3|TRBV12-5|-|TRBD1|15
CARAKRTGAFTTIYF
TGTGCTCGGGCGAAGAGGACAGGGGCTTTTACTACCATATATTTT
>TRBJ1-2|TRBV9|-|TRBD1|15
CASSVGQGTNYGYTF
TGTGCCAGCAGCGTAGGACAGGGCACCAACTATGGCTACACCTTC
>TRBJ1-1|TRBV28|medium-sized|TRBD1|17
CASSFFGQGDLNTEAFF
TGTGCCAGCAGTTTTTTCGGACAGGGAGACCTGAACACTGAAGCTTTCTTT
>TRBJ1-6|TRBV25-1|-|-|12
CASSIGNSPLHF
TGTGCCAGTAGCATCGGGAATTCACCCCTCCACTTT
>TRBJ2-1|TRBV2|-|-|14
CASSDILTGTEQFF
TGTGCCAGCAGTGACATCCTGACTGGAACTGAGCAGTTCTTC
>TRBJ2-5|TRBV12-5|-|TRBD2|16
CASGSGTSGTQETQYF
TGTGCTAGTGGTTCCGGGACTAGCGGGACCCAAGAGACCCAGTACTTC